A selection of T cell receptor beta chains follows, all from one sample in a study of blood T cell repertoires in COVID-19. Sequencing used immunoSEQ multiplex PCR; TCRdb keeps in-frame clones, though not all of them. The sample records approximately 170,000 clones, approximately 87% being singletons. The specimen was peripheral blood. Every receptor here comes from a young man with active or convalescent COVID-19. The CDR3 runs from the conserved cysteine through the conserved F or W. D genes are given only for firm matches. Clone size is shown for a subset of rows, as once, few, many or a class of expanded clone.

clone_size: few; j_call: TRBJ2-7; d_call: TRBD1; v_call: TRBV7-9; cdr3_aa: CASSSHSDRGRPYEQYF; cdr3_nt: TGTGCCAGCAGCTCGCACTCCGACAGGGGTAGACCCTACGAGCAGTACTTC
clone_size: NA; j_call: TRBJ1-1; d_call: TRBD1; v_call: TRBV7-9; cdr3_aa: CASSPLEGTEYTEAFF; cdr3_nt: TGTGCCAGCAGCCCACTGGAAGGGACAGAATACACTGAAGCTTTCTTT
clone_size: NA; j_call: TRBJ1-1; d_call: NA; v_call: TRBV29-1; cdr3_aa: CSVSPGRDTEAFF; cdr3_nt: TGCAGCGTGTCCCCAGGGAGGGACACTGAAGCTTTCTTT
clone_size: NA; j_call: TRBJ1-2; d_call: TRBD1; v_call: TRBV5-8; cdr3_aa: CASSLQGRTNYGYTF; cdr3_nt: TGTGCCAGCAGCTTACAGGGGAGGACTAACTATGGCTACACCTTC
clone_size: NA; j_call: TRBJ2-7; d_call: NA; v_call: TRBV7-2; cdr3_aa: CASSRSDSPYEQYF; cdr3_nt: TGTGCCAGCAGCCGTTCAGACAGCCCGTACGAGCAGTACTTC
clone_size: NA; j_call: TRBJ2-7; d_call: TRBD2; v_call: TRBV6-5; cdr3_aa: CASIPTSGSSYEQYF; cdr3_nt: TGTGCCAGCATCCCGACTAGCGGGAGCTCCTACGAGCAGTACTTC
clone_size: once; j_call: TRBJ2-3; d_call: TRBD2; v_call: TRBV5-8; cdr3_aa: CASSLERDRPTDTQYF; cdr3_nt: TGTGCCAGCAGCCTAGAGCGGGATAGGCCCACAGATACGCAGTATTTT
clone_size: once; j_call: TRBJ2-1; d_call: TRBD1; v_call: TRBV7-9; cdr3_aa: CASSLAGGGTGVLF; cdr3_nt: TGTGCCAGCAGCTTGGCCGGAGGTGGGACAGGGGTTCTCTTC
clone_size: NA; j_call: TRBJ2-3; d_call: TRBD1; v_call: TRBV5-1; cdr3_aa: CASRDRVGTDTQYF; cdr3_nt: TGCGCCAGCCGGGACAGGGTCGGTACAGATACGCAGTATTTT
clone_size: NA; j_call: TRBJ2-7; d_call: TRBD1; v_call: TRBV11-3; cdr3_aa: CASSGKGTGVHEQYF; cdr3_nt: TGTGCCAGCAGCGGAAAAGGGACAGGGGTTCACGAGCAGTACTTC
clone_size: NA; j_call: TRBJ2-7; d_call: TRBD1; v_call: TRBV5-4; cdr3_aa: CASSLPGTASYEQYF; cdr3_nt: TGTGCCAGCAGCCTTCCAGGGACAGCCTCCTACGAGCAGTACTTC
clone_size: NA; j_call: TRBJ2-3; d_call: TRBD1; v_call: TRBV5-4; cdr3_aa: CASSYLGGRRSDTQYF; cdr3_nt: TGTGCCAGCAGCTATCTAGGGGGCCGAAGGTCAGATACGCAGTATTTT
clone_size: once; j_call: TRBJ2-2; d_call: TRBD2; v_call: TRBV7-2; cdr3_aa: CASSLRLAATGELFF; cdr3_nt: TGTGCCAGCAGCTTAAGACTAGCGGCCACCGGGGAGCTGTTTTTT
clone_size: NA; j_call: TRBJ2-1; d_call: NA; v_call: TRBV27; cdr3_aa: CASSTGGSSYNEQFF; cdr3_nt: TGTGCCAGCAGTACCGGGGGAAGCTCCTACAATGAGCAGTTCTTC
clone_size: NA; j_call: TRBJ2-3; d_call: TRBD2; v_call: TRBV3-1/TRBV3-2; cdr3_aa: CASSQDLRTSGDTQYF; cdr3_nt: TGTGCCAGCAGCCAAGATCTTAGGACTAGCGGGGATACGCAGTATTTT
clone_size: once; j_call: TRBJ1-2; d_call: NA; v_call: TRBV25-1; cdr3_aa: CASLRGSPGEGYTF; cdr3_nt: TGTGCCAGCCTGAGGGGTAGCCCGGGGGAAGGCTACACCTTC
clone_size: few; j_call: TRBJ1-5; d_call: NA; v_call: TRBV2; cdr3_aa: CASGDSNQPQHF; cdr3_nt: TGTGCCAGCGGAGATAGCAATCAGCCCCAGCATTTT
clone_size: NA; j_call: TRBJ2-1; d_call: TRBD2; v_call: TRBV7-7; cdr3_aa: CASSLERGGEQFF; cdr3_nt: TGTGCTAGCAGCTTGGAGCGGGGAGGGGAGCAGTTCTTC
clone_size: NA; j_call: TRBJ1-1; d_call: NA; v_call: TRBV6-5; cdr3_aa: CASSSHDDRPEEAFF; cdr3_nt: TGTGCCAGCAGTTCACACGACGACAGGCCCGAAGAAGCTTTCTTT
clone_size: NA; j_call: TRBJ2-1; d_call: TRBD1; v_call: TRBV24-1; cdr3_aa: CATSDMQGEYNEQFF; cdr3_nt: TGTGCCACCAGTGATATGCAGGGGGAGTACAATGAGCAGTTCTTC
clone_size: NA; j_call: TRBJ1-2; d_call: TRBD1; v_call: TRBV5-6; cdr3_aa: CASSLDGTGAYGYTF; cdr3_nt: TGTGCCAGCAGCTTGGACGGCACAGGGGCTTATGGCTACACCTTC
clone_size: NA; j_call: TRBJ1-2; d_call: TRBD1; v_call: TRBV14; cdr3_aa: CASSRQGAIGYTF; cdr3_nt: TGTGCCAGCAGTCGACAGGGGGCCATCGGCTACACCTTC
clone_size: NA; j_call: TRBJ1-6; d_call: TRBD1; v_call: TRBV28; cdr3_aa: CASSRGTGGNSPLHF; cdr3_nt: TGTGCCAGCAGTAGAGGGACAGGGGGGAATTCACCCCTCCACTTT
clone_size: NA; j_call: TRBJ1-5; d_call: NA; v_call: TRBV7-8; cdr3_aa: CASSLDGRVNQPQHF; cdr3_nt: TGTGCCAGCAGCTTAGATGGCAGGGTAAATCAGCCCCAGCATTTT